The present TCR beta chain was sequenced within a study of CD8 T cells in ankylosing spondylitis. Germline-derived CDR1 and CDR2 are SGHVS and FNYEAQ. The CDR3 has 13 residues. The ends were cut back, 7 bases at V and 5 bases at J, with 14 bases in the middle. Quantitative 5'-RACE with molecular barcodes produced the TCR beta libraries. MiXCR was run by TCRdb on the 5' RACE reads, yielding one entry per CDR3 protein. Of approximately 260,000 distinct CDR3 sequences listed, around 7.8% are singletons. Study-wide findings and caveats: In peripheral blood, disease-linked CD8+ clones occurred at relatively low frequencies. In the blood and synovial fluid of reactive arthritis, some motif variants had been previously reported. A TCR beta motif of roughly 8 highly homologous variants appeared characteristic of ankylosing spondylitis blood.

As concerns this clonotype: Antigen: not known.

Sequenced material: blood, either unsorted or a sorted T cell fraction (not recorded which). The rearrangement joins TRBV7-6 to TRBJ1-1; TRBD1 is a possible D gene (5 bases). The sequence derives from a male donor with ankylosing spondylitis or in good health (not recorded which). The CDR3 nucleotides read TGTGCCAGCAATAGGGACCCCGGGACTGAAGCTTTCTTT. Its protein product is CASNRDPGTEAFF.